The 28 T cell receptor beta chains reported below all come from one sample, sequenced in a study of cytomegalovirus exposure and HLA in healthy donors. Both 60 Vbeta primers and 13 Jbeta primers went into the PCR. The protocol was immunoSEQ multiplex PCR, while the TCRdb copy is restricted to in-frame clones and leaves out a portion. This table holds approximately 45,000 clones. Sequenced input: PBMCs. The receptors were sampled from a male donor in good health and CMV-seronegative.

The J gene is TRBJ2-2, the V gene TRBV7-6; 8 bases are shared with TRBD2. This CDR3 has 16 amino acids. V shed 5 bases, J shed 7 bases, and the junction held 12 bases outside the gene matches. CDR1 and CDR2 from the germline V gene are SGHVS and FNYEAQ. For the CDR3, the DNA is TGTGCCAGCAGCACCCAAGCCGGGACTAGTGGCGGGGAGCTGTTTTTT. As protein: CASSTQAGTSGGELFF.

V and J are TRBV7-6 and TRBJ2-1, with 8 positions matching TRBD2. Trimming removed 1 base from V and 4 bases from J; junction bases left unmatched: 3. Germline V gene data show CDR1 as SGHVS and CDR2 as FNYEAQ. The CDR3 spans 15 residues. CDR3 nucleotide sequence: TGTGCCAGCAGCTTAGACGGGAGGGAATACAATGAGCAGTTCTTC. Amino acids: CASSLDGREYNEQFF.

The chain recombines TRBV6-6 with TRBJ2-7; D is perhaps TRBD1 (7 bases). V shed 11 bases and J shed 2 bases, with 16 bases lying between them. Germline V gene data show CDR1 as MNHNY and CDR2 as SVGAGI (reference sequence). CDR3 size: 13 residues. In DNA form, the CDR3 reads TGTGCCGGCGCCAGGGGGGAGGCCTACGAGCAGTACTTC. Residues: CAGARGEAYEQYF.

V is TRBV7-2 and J is TRBJ1-2; D may be TRBD1 (5 bases). The germline gives CDR1 SGHTA, CDR2 FQGNSA. Deletions cut 2 bases from V and 8 bases from J, with 15 bases between. The CDR3 has 14 amino acids. This CDR3 is CASSLSQGPFGYTF. CDR3 bases: TGTGCCAGCAGCTTAAGTCAGGGCCCGTTCGGCTACACCTTC.

The chain employs TRBV5-1 and TRBJ1-5, with D maybe TRBD1 (5 bases). Germline V CDR1 and CDR2: SGHRS, YFSETQ. V shed 0 bases and J shed 6 bases, with 13 bases lying between them. CDR3 length: 15 residues. In DNA form, the CDR3 reads TGCGCCAGCAGCTTGGAGGGGCTTTCGGGTCAGCCCCAGCATTTT. It codes for CASSLEGLSGQPQHF.

Written as DNA, the CDR3 is TGTGCCAGTAGACGGAATCCGACAGGGTCCGGGGAGCAGTACTTC. Protein product: CASRRNPTGSGEQYF. This chain connects TRBV19 to TRBJ2-5; 7 bases line up with TRBD1. In germline, CDR1 is LNHDA, CDR2 SQIVND (reference sequence). This CDR3 region has 15 residues. The ends lost 6 bases at V and 11 bases at J; junction bases unmatched: 18.

The CDR3 bases are TGTGCCAGCAGCTTGCGCGGGACTAGCTCCTACAATGAGCAGTTCTTC. Translating it yields CASSLRGTSSYNEQFF. This chain joins TRBV11-3 and TRBJ2-1, with 8 positions matching TRBD2. Trimming took 3 bases from V and 0 from J; bases not matched to a gene: 4. CDR3 length: 16 residues. Germline CDR1 and CDR2: SGHNT and YENEEA.

The rearrangement joins TRBV25-1 to TRBJ2-1, with 7 bases lining up with TRBD1. There are 14 residues in the CDR3. Germline loops: CDR1 MGHDK, CDR2 SYGVNS. V lost 1 base, J lost 6 bases, and 3 bases stayed unmatched. The CDR3 region has the DNA TGTGCCAGCAGTGAATGGGGGACAGTCAATGAGCAGTTCTTC. It encodes CASSEWGTVNEQFF.

V gene TRBV27 combines with J gene TRBJ2-7; no clear D. CDR1 and CDR2 from the germline V gene are MNHEY and SMNVEV (reference sequence). The CDR3 covers 13 residues. The ends were cut back, 0 bases at V and 0 bases at J, with 3 bases in the middle. CDR3 residues: CASSLSASYEQYF. The CDR3 coding sequence is TGTGCCAGCAGTTTATCGGCCTCCTACGAGCAGTACTTC.

For the CDR3, the DNA is TGTGCCAGCTCCCTCTCTAGCGGGAGACTGTACGAGCAGTACTTC. This gives the protein CASSLSSGRLYEQYF. The chain joins TRBV18 to TRBJ2-7; 10 positions agree with TRBD2. The CDR3 has 15 residues. V lost 6 bases, J lost 4 bases, and 9 bases stayed unmatched. Germline V gives CDR1 KGHSH, CDR2 LQKENI.

This chain joins TRBV6-6 and TRBJ1-3, with D maybe TRBD1 (5 bases). The germline V and J ends were trimmed by 6 bases and 4 bases, with 13 bases remaining between them. Per the germline V gene, CDR1 is MNHNY and CDR2 is SVGAGI (reference sequence). The CDR3 is 14 amino acids. The CDR3 DNA is TGTGCCAGCAGCACCGTGGGGCGGGGAAACACCATATATTTT. It translates to CASSTVGRGNTIYF.

The chain combines TRBV6-5 with TRBJ1-5; a possible D gene is TRBD1 (5 bases). Trimming stripped 5 bases from V and 1 base from J, with 9 bases between. This CDR3 comprises 14 residues. Per germline, CDR1 MNHEY and CDR2 SVGAGI. The CDR3 is CASSRDSSNQPQHF. CDR3 nucleotide sequence: TGTGCCAGCAGTAGAGACAGCAGCAATCAGCCCCAGCATTTT.

The chain uses TRBV10-3 and TRBJ2-3, with 9 nucleotides matching TRBD2. CDR3 length: 19 residues. The junction had 12 bases not matched to a gene; V was cut back by 0 bases and J by 2 bases. The germline V gene encodes CDR1 ENHRY and CDR2 SYGVKD. The CDR3 sequence is CAISESVAGGPYDTDTQYF. The CDR3 nucleotides read TGTGCCATCAGTGAGTCGGTCGCGGGAGGGCCCTATGACACAGATACGCAGTATTTT.

V is TRBV5-1 and J is TRBJ1-6; the match to TRBD1 covers 11 bases. Germline V lookup: CDR1 SGHRS, CDR2 YFSETQ. This CDR3 is 16 amino acids long. The ends lost 0 bases at V and 9 bases at J; junction bases unmatched: 5. CDR3 coding DNA: TGCGCCAGCAGCTTGGCCTCGGGACAGGGGGTTTCACCCCTCCACTTT. Its translation is CASSLASGQGVSPLHF.

This chain uses TRBV30 with TRBJ2-7, with TRBD2 identical over 8 bases. V shed 4 bases and J 2 bases; nucleotides not matched to a gene: 10. The CDR3 runs 15 residues. Germline assignment: CDR1 GTSNPN and CDR2 SVGIG (reference sequence). The CDR3 DNA reads TGTGCCTGGAAGAGGGGCGGGAGGACTCCCTACGAGCAGTACTTC. It encodes CAWKRGGRTPYEQYF.

The CDR3 protein is CASSPPESVSSGNTIYF. DNA of the CDR3: TGTGCCAGCTCACCACCCGAGAGTGTAAGCTCTGGAAACACCATATATTTT. The chain links TRBV18 to TRBJ1-3; D is undetermined. CDR3 length: 17 amino acids. Germline CDR1 and CDR2: KGHSH and LQKENI. Trimming removed 0 bases from V and 0 bases from J, with 12 bases in between.

The chain carries TRBV4-1 and TRBJ2-3; TRBD1 matches 7 bases. V lost 4 bases and J lost 4; bases outside the gene matches: 8. The length of the CDR3 is 15 residues. Germline V gene data show CDR1 as MGHRA and CDR2 as YSYEKL. The CDR3 region is CASSPVDRTADTQYF. The CDR3, as DNA: TGCGCCAGCAGCCCAGTGGACAGGACGGCAGATACGCAGTATTTT.

V gene TRBV18 combines with J gene TRBJ2-5; D possibly corresponds to TRBD2 (5 bases). V lost 0 bases and J 0 bases, leaving 8 bases between the germline ends. CDR1 is KGHSH, CDR2 LQKENI, per germline. This CDR3 has 15 amino acids. This CDR3 is CASSPPVGDQETQYF. CDR3 nucleotide sequence: TGTGCCAGCTCACCACCGGTCGGGGACCAAGAGACCCAGTACTTC.

The chain couples TRBV18 to TRBJ2-7; 12 bases line up with TRBD2. Per germline, CDR1 KGHSH and CDR2 LQKENI. The CDR3 sequence is 15 residues long. J was trimmed by 2 bases and V by 5 bases; bases with no gene match: 4. The CDR3 is CASSATSGSPYEQYF. Written as DNA, the CDR3 is TGTGCCAGCTCAGCGACTAGCGGGAGCCCCTACGAGCAGTACTTC.

The V call is TRBV6-1, the J call TRBJ1-5, with D unresolved. V was trimmed by 7 bases and J by 7 bases, leaving 14 bases between them. CDR1 is MNHNS and CDR2 is SASEGT in the germline V gene. This CDR3 has 13 residues. This CDR3 is CASTGRGRQPQHF. In DNA form, the CDR3 reads TGTGCCAGCACCGGGAGAGGGAGACAGCCCCAGCATTTT.

The CDR3 nucleotides are TGTGCCAGCTCACAGATACCGGGACAGGTTGGACTAGCGGGCGGCGAGCAGTACTTC. It is translated as CASSQIPGQVGLAGGEQYF. This chain links TRBV18 with TRBJ2-7; 11 bases align to TRBD2. CDR1 is KGHSH, CDR2 LQKENI, per germline. The V and J ends lost 4 bases and 6 bases, in that order; junction bases with no gene match: 20. This CDR3 is built from 19 residues.

The rearrangement joins TRBV5-4 to TRBJ2-5; unclear D gene. V lost 4 bases to trimming and J lost 3 bases, with 16 bases between them. The germline gives CDR1 SGHNT, CDR2 YYREEE (reference sequence). The CDR3 spans 15 residues. CDR3 sequence reads: CASSPGAHVEETQYF. CDR3 DNA: TGTGCCAGCAGCCCGGGTGCCCACGTGGAAGAGACCCAGTACTTC.

Here the CDR3 DNA reads TGTGCCAGCAGTTCGTCAGGGGACGAGCAGTACTTC. Residues: CASSSSGDEQYF. V usage is TRBV6-6 and J usage is TRBJ2-7, with D perhaps TRBD1 (6 bases). This CDR3 is built from 12 residues. Germline V CDR1 and CDR2: MNHNY, SVGAGI (reference sequence). Trimming took off 4 bases at V and 5 bases at J, with 9 bases between the two ends.

J is TRBJ2-2 and V is TRBV9, with D possibly being TRBD1 (6 bases). The CDR3 loop spans 15 amino acids. Germline assignment: CDR1 SGDLS and CDR2 YYNGEE. With 2 bases removed from V and 2 bases from J, the gap between germline ends came to 10 bases. The CDR3 reads CASSVRGTNTGELFF. Written as DNA, the CDR3 is TGTGCCAGCAGCGTCAGGGGCACAAACACCGGGGAGCTGTTTTTT.

The V and J genes are TRBV14 and TRBJ1-1; D is undetermined. The germline CDR1 and CDR2 sequences are SGHDN and FVKESK. The CDR3 is made up of 13 amino acids. Trimming left V 2 bases short and J 1 base short, with 5 bases between. The CDR3 protein is CASSQNGNTEAFF. CDR3 nucleotides: TGTGCCAGCAGCCAAAACGGGAACACTGAAGCTTTCTTT.

The V call is TRBV6-5, the J call TRBJ1-1; 8 bases match TRBD1. V shed 7 bases, J shed 1 base, and the junction held 5 bases outside the gene matches. The germline gives CDR1 MNHEY, CDR2 SVGAGI. The CDR3 sequence is 14 residues long. The CDR3 nucleotides read TGTGCCAGCAAGGACAGGGCTCCGAACACTGAAGCTTTCTTT. Protein sequence: CASKDRAPNTEAFF.

This rearrangement joins TRBV6-1 to TRBJ2-5; D is perhaps TRBD1 (6 bases). The DNA end is more similar to TRBJ2-7, so the J call may be wrong. The CDR3 length is 13 residues. CDR1 and CDR2 (germline): MNHNS, SASEGT. In nucleotides, the CDR3 is TGTGCCAGCGGCACCCAGGGGTTATACGAGCAGTACTTC. Translated: CASGTQGLYEQYF.

The V gene is TRBV7-2, the J gene TRBJ2-3, with D possibly being TRBD2 (5 bases). The CDR3 is 14 amino acids. V was clipped by 5 bases and J by 3 bases, with 12 bases between them. CDR1 and CDR2 (germline): SGHTA, FQGNSA. The CDR3 here is CASSREPRTDTQYF. DNA for the CDR3: TGTGCCAGCAGCAGGGAGCCAAGGACAGATACGCAGTATTTT.